This entry is about one T cell receptor (beta chain). This sample is drawn from a study of blood T cell repertoires in COVID-19. Clones were read by immunoSEQ multiplex PCR, and TCRdb kept only the in-frame ones, dropping some. Of 70,000 to 100,000 clones in the sample, approximately 86% are singletons; the top ten hold about 8%. Trimming left V 5 bases short and J 6 bases short, with 9 bases between. The CDR3 totals 12 residues. Germline CDR1 and CDR2: KGHSH and LQKENI. Specimen: peripheral blood. This clonotype was sampled from a woman in her sixties or seventies with acute or convalescent COVID-19. The chain recombines TRBV18 with TRBJ2-3; D is unclear. This CDR3 is CASSYPPDTQYF. The CDR3 DNA reads as TGTGCCAGCTCATATCCCCCCGATACGCAGTATTTT.